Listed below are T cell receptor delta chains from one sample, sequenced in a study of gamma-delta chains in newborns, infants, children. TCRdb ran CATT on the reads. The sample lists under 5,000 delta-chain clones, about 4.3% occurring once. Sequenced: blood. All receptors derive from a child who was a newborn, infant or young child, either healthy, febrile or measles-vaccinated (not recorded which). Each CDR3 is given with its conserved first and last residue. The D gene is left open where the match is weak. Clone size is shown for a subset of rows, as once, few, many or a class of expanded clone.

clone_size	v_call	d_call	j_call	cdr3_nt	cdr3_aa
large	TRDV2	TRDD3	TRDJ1	TGTGCCTCTCTGGAAATGGGGGATAGCGATAAACTCATCTTT	CASLEMGDSDKLIF
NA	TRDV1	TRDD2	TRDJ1	TGTGCTCTTGGGGAAGGCCTTCCTACGGAGGACACCGATAAACTCATCTTT	CALGEGLPTEDTDKLIF
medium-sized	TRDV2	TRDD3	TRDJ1	TGTGCCTGTGACACCGTAACCGCCGAGGTACTGGGGGATAAGGGAGCCGATAAACTCATCTTT	CACDTVTAEVLGDKGADKLIF
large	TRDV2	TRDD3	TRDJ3	TGTGCCTGTGACAATACTGGGGGATACGCCTGGGACACCCGACAGATGTTTTTC	CACDNTGGYAWDTRQMFF
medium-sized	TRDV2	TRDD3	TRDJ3	TGTGCCTGTGACTTCCTGGGGGACACAGACTCCTGGGACACCCGACAGATGTTTTTC	CACDFLGDTDSWDTRQMFF
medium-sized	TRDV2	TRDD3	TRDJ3	TGTGCCTGTGACACCGCTGGGGGAGACTCCTGGGACACCCGACAGATGTTTTTC	CACDTAGGDSWDTRQMFF
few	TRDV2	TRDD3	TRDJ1	TGTGCCTGTGACACACCCCACTGGGGGATACGGAGGGGGAACACCGATAAACTCATCTTT	CACDTPHWGIRRGNTDKLIF
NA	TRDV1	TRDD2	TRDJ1	TGTGCTCTTGGGGATCGGCCTTCCTTCGAGTGGAAACTCATCTTT	CALGDRPSFEWKLIF
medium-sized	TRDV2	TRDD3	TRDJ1	TGTGCCTGTGACACGGTGCGGGGTACTGGGGGAGGATCGTACACCGATAAACTCATCTTT	CACDTVRGTGGGSYTDKLIF
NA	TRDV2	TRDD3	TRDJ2	TGTGCCTGTGACGTACTGGGGGATTTGATAGCACAGCTCTTCTTT	CACDVLGDLIAQLFF
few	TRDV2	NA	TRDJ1	TGTGCCTGTGACACCGTGGATGTGGGGGACACCGATAAACTCATCTTT	CACDTVDVGDTDKLIF
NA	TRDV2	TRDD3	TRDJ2	TGTGCCTGTGACACCCTACTGGGGGATACGCTAGCACAACTCTTCTTT	CACDTLLGDTLAQLFF
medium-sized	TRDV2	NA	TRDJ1	TGTGCCTGTGACACTCTCGGGGAGCCACCGTACACCGATAAACTCATCTTT	CACDTLGEPPYTDKLIF
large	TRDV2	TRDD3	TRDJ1	TGTGCCTGTGACCATGTACTGGGGGATACGATCACCGATAAACTCATCTTT	CACDHVLGDTITDKLIF
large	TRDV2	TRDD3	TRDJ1	TGTGCCTGTGACCTTTTGGGGGATACGAGAATGCAACTCATCTTT	CACDLLGDTRMQLIF
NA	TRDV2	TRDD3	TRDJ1	TGTGCCTGTGACACCGTAGGGGGGGATACGATCCACACCGATAAACTCATCTTT	CACDTVGGDTIHTDKLIF
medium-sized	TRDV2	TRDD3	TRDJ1	TGTGCCTGTGACATACTGGGGTCCAAAGAGGCCGATAAACTCATCTTT	CACDILGSKEADKLIF
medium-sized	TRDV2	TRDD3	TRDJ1	TGTGCCTGTGACCCACTGGGGGATAGAACCGATAAACTCATCTTT	CACDPLGDRTDKLIF
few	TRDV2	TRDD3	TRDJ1	TGTGCCTGTGACACCGCCTCCGCTGGGGGATCCGATAAACTCATCTTT	CACDTASAGGSDKLIF
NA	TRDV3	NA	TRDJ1	TGTGCCTCCTCCCTTCTCTCCACCGATAAACTCATCTTT	CASSLLSTDKLIF
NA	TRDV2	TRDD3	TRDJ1	TGTGCCTGTGACACGGTTCCCAGTGGGGGAACGTACACCGATAAACTCATCTTT	CACDTVPSGGTYTDKLIF
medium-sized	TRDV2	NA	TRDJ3	TGTGCCTGTGACTCCTGGGACACCCGACAGATGTTTTTC	CACDSWDTRQMFF
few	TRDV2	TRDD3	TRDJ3	TGTGCCTGTGACACCTGGGGGATGGGCTCCTGGGACACCCGACAGATGTTTTTC	CACDTWGMGSWDTRQMFF
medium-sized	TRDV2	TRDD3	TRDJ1	TGTGCCTGTGACCCGCTGGGGGAGGGCGATAAACTCATCTTT	CACDPLGEGDKLIF
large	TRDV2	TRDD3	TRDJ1	TGTGCCTGTGACACGCTGGGATACGACGAGGAGTACACCGATAAACTCATCTTT	CACDTLGYDEEYTDKLIF
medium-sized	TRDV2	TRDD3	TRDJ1	TGTGCCTGTGAACTACTGGGGGATCCCCGGGGGCTCACCGATAAACTCATCTTT	CACELLGDPRGLTDKLIF
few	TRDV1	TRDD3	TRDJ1	TGTGCTCTTGGGGAGATCCTGAGTCCCCTGGGGGATTACAAACTCATCTTT	CALGEILSPLGDYKLIF
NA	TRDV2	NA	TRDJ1	TGTGCCTGTGACACAGTATCCGACACCGATAAACTCATCTTT	CACDTVSDTDKLIF
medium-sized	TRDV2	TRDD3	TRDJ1	TGTGCCTGTGACACGATTCTGGGGGCCCTGGCCCACACCGATAAACTCATCTTT	CACDTILGALAHTDKLIF
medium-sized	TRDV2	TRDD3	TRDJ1	TGTGCCTGTGACACCCTCCGGGGTGGGGGAAGCAATGAGAAGTACAGGGGGACCGATAAACTCATCTTT	CACDTLRGGGSNEKYRGTDKLIF
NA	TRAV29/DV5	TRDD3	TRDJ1	TGTGCAGCATTGGCGGTTTGGTACTGGGGGAACACCGATAAACTCATCTTT	CAALAVWYWGNTDKLIF
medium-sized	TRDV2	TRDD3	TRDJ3	TGTGCCTGTGACAACGCTGGGGGATTCTCCTGGGACACCCGACAGATGTTTTTC	CACDNAGGFSWDTRQMFF
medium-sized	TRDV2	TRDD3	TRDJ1	TGTGCCTGTTTACCACTGGGGGATCCCCCCGATAAACTCATCTTT	CACLPLGDPPDKLIF
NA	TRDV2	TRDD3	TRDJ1	TGTGCCTGTGACAGCCTGGGGGACGACACCGATAAACTCATCTTT	CACDSLGDDTDKLIF
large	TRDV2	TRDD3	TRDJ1	TGTGCCTGTGATATACTGGGGGATATTTCGACCGATAAACTCATCTTT	CACDILGDISTDKLIF
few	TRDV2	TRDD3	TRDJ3	TGTGCCTGTGACACCGCTACTGGGGGCCCCAGCCCCTGGGACACCCGACAGATGTTTTTC	CACDTATGGPSPWDTRQMFF
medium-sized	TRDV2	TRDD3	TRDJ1	TGTGCCTGTGACGGCCTCGGGAAGCCCTACGCGGGATACGATATTATCGATAAACTCATCTTT	CACDGLGKPYAGYDIIDKLIF
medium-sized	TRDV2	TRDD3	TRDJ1	TGTGCCTGTGACCCACTGACTGGGGGTCGGATTTACACCGATAAACTCATCTTT	CACDPLTGGRIYTDKLIF
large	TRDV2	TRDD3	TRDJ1	TGTGCCTGTGACCCGATACTGGGGATACCCGGATTTCACCAAGATAAACTCATCTTT	CACDPILGIPGFHQDKLIF
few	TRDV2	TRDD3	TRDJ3	TGTGCCTGTGACACGATACTGGGGGATAGCTCCTGGGACACCCGACAGATGTTTTTC	CACDTILGDSSWDTRQMFF
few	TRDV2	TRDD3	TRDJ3	TGTGCCTGCGACACCACTGGGGGACCGATACGCTCCTGGGACACCCGACAGATGTTTTTC	CACDTTGGPIRSWDTRQMFF
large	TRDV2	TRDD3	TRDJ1	TGTGCCTGTGACCCTATTAAACGTCTGGGGGATACCGGGTACACCGATAAACTCATCTTT	CACDPIKRLGDTGYTDKLIF
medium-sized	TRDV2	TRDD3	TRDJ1	TGTGCCTGTGTCGAGCTGGGGGATACACACGCCTACACCGATAAACTCATCTTT	CACVELGDTHAYTDKLIF
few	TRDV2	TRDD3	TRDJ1	TGTGCCTGTGACACCGTACTGGGGGACCAAACTTACACCGATAAACTCATCTTT	CACDTVLGDQTYTDKLIF
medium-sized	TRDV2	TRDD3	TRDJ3	TGTGCCTGTGACACGGCTGGGGGATACGCGCGCTCCTGGGACACCCGACAGATGTTTTTC	CACDTAGGYARSWDTRQMFF
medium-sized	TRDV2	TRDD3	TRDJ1	TGTGCCTGTGACCCCGTCCACTTGGGGCTTACTGGGGGATACCGGACAAATACACCTACCGATAAACTCATCTTT	CACDPVHLGLTGGYRTNTPTDKLIF
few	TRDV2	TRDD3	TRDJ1	TGTGCCTGTGACACGGTTATGGGGTCGCATGGGGGATCGAAGTACACCGATAACCTCATCTTT	CACDTVMGSHGGSKYTDNLIF
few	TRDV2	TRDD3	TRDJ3	TGTGCCTGTGACCAACTGGGGGATACGAAGGACAGCTCCTGGGACACCCAACAGATGTTCTTC	CACDQLGDTKDSSWDTQQMFF